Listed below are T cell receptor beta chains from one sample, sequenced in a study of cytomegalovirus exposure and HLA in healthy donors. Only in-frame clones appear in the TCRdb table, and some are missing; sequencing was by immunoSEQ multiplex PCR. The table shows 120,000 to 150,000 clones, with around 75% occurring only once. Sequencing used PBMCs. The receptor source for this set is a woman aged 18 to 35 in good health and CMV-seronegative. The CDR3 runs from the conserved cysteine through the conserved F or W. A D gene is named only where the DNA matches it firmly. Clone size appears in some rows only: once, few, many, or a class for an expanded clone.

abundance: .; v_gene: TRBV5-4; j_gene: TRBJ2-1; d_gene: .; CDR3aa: CASSLTQFYNEQFF; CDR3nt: TGTGCCAGCAGCTTGACACAGTTCTACAATGAGCAGTTCTTC
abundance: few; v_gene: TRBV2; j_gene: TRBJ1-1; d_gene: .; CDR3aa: CASRPGDAGAFF; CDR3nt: TGTGCCAGCAGGCCAGGGGATGCTGGTGCTTTCTTT
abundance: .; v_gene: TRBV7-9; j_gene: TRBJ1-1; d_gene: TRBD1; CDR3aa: CASSSRGNVKSEAFF; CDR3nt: TGTGCCAGCAGCTCCAGGGGGAATGTGAAATCTGAAGCTTTCTTT
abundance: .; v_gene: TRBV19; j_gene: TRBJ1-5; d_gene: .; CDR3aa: CASTLRQLNQPQHF; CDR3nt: TGTGCCAGTACCCTACGACAGCTTAATCAGCCCCAGCATTTT
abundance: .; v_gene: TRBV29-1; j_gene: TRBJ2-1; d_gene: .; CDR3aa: CSVERDYLYNEQFF; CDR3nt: TGCAGCGTTGAGCGAGACTACCTCTACAATGAGCAGTTCTTC
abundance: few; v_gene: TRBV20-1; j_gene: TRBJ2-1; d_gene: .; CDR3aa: CSAPWGPQQFF; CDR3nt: TGCAGTGCTCCGTGGGGCCCCCAGCAGTTCTTC
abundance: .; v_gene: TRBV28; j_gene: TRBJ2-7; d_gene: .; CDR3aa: CASRSGVGVYEQYF; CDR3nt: TGTGCCAGCAGGTCCGGGGTGGGAGTCTACGAGCAGTACTTC
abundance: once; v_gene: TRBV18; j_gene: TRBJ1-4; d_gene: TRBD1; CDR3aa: CASTGTGTTNEKLFF; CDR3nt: TGTGCCAGCACCGGGACAGGGACAACTAATGAAAAACTGTTTTTT
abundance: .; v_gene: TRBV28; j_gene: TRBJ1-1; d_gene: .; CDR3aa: CASRTPLNTEAFF; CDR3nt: TGTGCCAGCAGAACACCCTTGAACACTGAAGCTTTCTTT
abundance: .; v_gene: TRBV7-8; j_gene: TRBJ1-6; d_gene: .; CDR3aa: CASSPGGRDSPLHF; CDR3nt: TGTGCCAGCAGCCCGGGGGGTCGAGATTCACCCCTCCACTTT
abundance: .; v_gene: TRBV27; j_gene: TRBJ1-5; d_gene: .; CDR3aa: CASSSRWENQPQHF; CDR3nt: TGTGCCAGCAGTTCTAGATGGGAGAATCAGCCCCAGCATTTT
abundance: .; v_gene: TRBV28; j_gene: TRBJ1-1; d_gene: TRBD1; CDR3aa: CASRAGGDRVEAFF; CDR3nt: TGTGCCAGCAGAGCAGGGGGCGATCGCGTTGAAGCTTTCTTT
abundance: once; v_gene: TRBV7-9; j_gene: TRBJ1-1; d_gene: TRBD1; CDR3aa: CSSSGTRDRGLGTEAFF; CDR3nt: TGTTCCAGCAGCGGGACGCGGGACAGGGGGCTCGGCACTGAAGCTTTCTTT
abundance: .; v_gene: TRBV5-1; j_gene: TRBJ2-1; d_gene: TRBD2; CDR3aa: CASSFQGWTSLPFGNEQFF; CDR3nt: TGCGCCAGCAGCTTCCAAGGGTGGACTAGCCTTCCCTTTGGCAATGAGCAGTTCTTC
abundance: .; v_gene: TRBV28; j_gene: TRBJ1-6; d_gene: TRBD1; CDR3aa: CASSLETGADSPLHF; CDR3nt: TGTGCCAGCAGTTTAGAGACAGGGGCCGATTCACCCCTCCACTTT
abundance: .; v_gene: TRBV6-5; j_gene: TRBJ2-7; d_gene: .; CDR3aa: CASSLGHWAYF; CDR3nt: TGTGCCAGCAGCCTCGGACATTGGGCGTACTTC